A selection of T cell receptor beta chains follows, all from one sample in a study of blood T cell repertoires in COVID-19. The protocol was immunoSEQ multiplex PCR, while the TCRdb copy is restricted to in-frame clones and leaves out a portion. The table includes about 100,000 clones, around 88% detected once. Material: peripheral blood. Receptors originate from a human donor in a cohort sampled during active COVID-19. Each CDR3 is given with its conserved first and last residue. A D gene is named only where the DNA matches it firmly. The size entry is marked missing in some rows and otherwise reads once, few, many or a size class.

j_call,d_call,v_call,clone_size,cdr3_length,cdr3_nt,cdr3_aa
TRBJ2-5,.,TRBV20-1,.,14,TGCAGTGCTAGTGGGCAGGGGAATGTGGAGACCCAGTACTTC,CSASGQGNVETQYF
TRBJ2-1,TRBD2,TRBV27,.,15,TGTGCCAGCACGCCCCCGGGACTAGCATGGAATGAGCAGTTCTTC,CASTPPGLAWNEQFF
TRBJ1-5,.,TRBV28,.,13,TGTGCCAGCAGTTACACAGGGAATCAGCCCCAGCATTTT,CASSYTGNQPQHF
TRBJ1-3,.,TRBV28,.,13,TGTGCCAGCAGTGGGGGGGCTGGAAACACCATATATTTT,CASSGGAGNTIYF
TRBJ1-1,TRBD1,TRBV5-4,.,14,TGTGCCAGCAGCTTACAGGGGTCGAACACTGAAGCTTTCTTT,CASSLQGSNTEAFF
TRBJ2-7,.,TRBV5-6,.,14,TGTGCCAGCACAGGGGCCGGGCAGCCCTACGAGCAGTACTTC,CASTGAGQPYEQYF
TRBJ2-3,TRBD2,TRBV6-2/TRBV6-3,.,14,TGTGCCAGCAGTCGGACTAGATTGGCAGATACGCAGTATTTT,CASSRTRLADTQYF
TRBJ2-7,TRBD2,TRBV2,.,18,TGTGCCAGCAGTGAAGTGGCTAGCGGGAGGACATCCTTGTACGAGCAGTACTTC,CASSEVASGRTSLYEQYF
TRBJ1-2,TRBD1,TRBV7-2,.,15,TGTGCCAGCAGCCTGTTTAGTGGGACAGGGGTCGGCTACACCTTC,CASSLFSGTGVGYTF
TRBJ1-1,.,TRBV19,.,15,TGTGCCAGTAGCCCCGGGCCCTCAGGGATCACTGAAGCTTTCTTT,CASSPGPSGITEAFF
TRBJ2-3,TRBD2,TRBV6-1,.,13,TGTGCCAGCAGTGAACTAGCGGGAGGGCCGCGGTATTTT,CASSELAGGPRYF
TRBJ2-3,TRBD1,TRBV10-2,.,14,TGCGCCAGCAGAACGACAGGGGTTCTGGATACGCAGTATTTT,CASRTTGVLDTQYF
TRBJ2-7,.,TRBV7-2,.,15,TGTGCCAGCAGCTTAGACGGCGGCAGCTCCTACGAGCAGTACTTC,CASSLDGGSSYEQYF
TRBJ2-5,TRBD1,TRBV27,.,15,TGTGCCAGCAGTTTCCGCAGGGGGCTTGGGGAGACCCAGTACTTC,CASSFRRGLGETQYF
TRBJ2-1,.,TRBV6-6,.,14,TGTGCCAGCAGGAAGACATATCTACAATTGGAGCAGTTCTTC,CASRKTYLQLEQFF
TRBJ2-5,TRBD2,TRBV7-2,.,14,TGTGCCAGCAGCCAGGCTAGCGGGAGAGAGACCCAGTACTTC,CASSQASGRETQYF
TRBJ2-4,.,TRBV9,once,14,TGTGCCAGCAGCACCGGCGGGGTCGGGAACATTCAGTACTTC,CASSTGGVGNIQYF
TRBJ1-4,.,TRBV10-3,.,13,TGTGCCACCCACAGTGCAACTAATGAAAAACTGTTTTTT,CATHSATNEKLFF
TRBJ2-3,.,TRBV6-6,.,15,TGTGCCAGCAGTTACGATTCAGGGGGGACAGATACGCAGTATTTT,CASSYDSGGTDTQYF
TRBJ2-7,.,TRBV5-1,.,15,TGCGCCAGCAGCTCGGGGCAGGGGCGTGGGTACGAGCAGTACTTC,CASSSGQGRGYEQYF
TRBJ2-7,TRBD1,TRBV5-1,.,12,TGCGCCAGCAGCTGGACAGGGGGCGAGCAGTACTTC,CASSWTGGEQYF
TRBJ1-1,.,TRBV6-5,once,14,TGTGCCAGCAGCCCGTCGGGGGGGAACACTGAAGCTTTCTTT,CASSPSGGNTEAFF
TRBJ2-5,.,TRBV3-1/TRBV3-2,.,16,TGTGCCAGCAGCCAAGTTGGGAACAGGGCCCAAGAGACCCAGTACTTC,CASSQVGNRAQETQYF
TRBJ1-2,TRBD1,TRBV10-3,.,13,TGTGCCATCAGCGAAGACAGGGGAGATGGCTACACCTTC,CAISEDRGDGYTF
TRBJ2-3,TRBD2,TRBV5-1,.,15,TGCGCCAGCAGCTTGACTAGCGGAGTCACCGGTAGGCAGTATTTT,CASSLTSGVTGRQYF
TRBJ1-5,.,TRBV15,.,14,TGTGCCACCAGCAGAGATTACGGGGATCAGCCCCAGCATTTT,CATSRDYGDQPQHF